This entry lists 11 T cell receptor beta chains sequenced from one sample in a study of T cell repertoires in breast cancer. Unpaired genes were suppressed by blocking oligonucleotides during a second nested PCR. From the emulsion pairing reads, TCRdb called clonotypes with MiXCR, one entry per CDR3 protein. The sample includes tens of thousands of distinct CDR3 sequences, about 50% of them seen just once. Primers covering all TCR V genes were used in emulsion RT-PCR on CD8+ T cells. The sample comprised CD8+ T cells. The receptor set was obtained from a pool of human donors with breast cancer or a healthy control (not recorded which).

This clonotype has only a few counts. The chain joins TRBV4-2 to TRBJ2-1; D call uncertain. Deletions cut 0 bases from V and 4 bases from J, with 7 bases between. The germline V gene has CDR1 LGHNA and CDR2 YNFKEQ. This CDR3 has 14 residues. CDR3 protein: CASSQEDQYNEQFF. In DNA form, the CDR3 reads TGTGCCAGCAGCCAAGAGGACCAGTACAATGAGCAGTTCTTC.

On this clonotype itself: At one boundary the junction diverges from the germline segment, which might be a read error. The genes are TRBV20-1 and TRBJ2-1; perhaps TRBD1 as D (6 bases). CDR1 DFQATT and CDR2 SNEGSKA come from the germline V gene (reference sequence). CDR3 length: 14 amino acids. CDR3 coding DNA: TGCAATGCTCCCTTTGGCGACAGGCTCAATGAGCAGTTCTTC. This encodes CNAPFGDRLNEQFF.

The V and J genes are TRBV27 and TRBJ2-1; no definite D call. CDR1 and CDR2 (germline): MNHEY, SMNVEV (reference sequence). Trimming cost V 3 bases and J 0 bases, with 9 bases left between them. The CDR3 contains 15 residues. Here the CDR3 reads CASSFIGGSYNEQFF. In nucleotides, the CDR3 is TGTGCCAGCAGTTTTATCGGTGGCTCCTACAATGAGCAGTTCTTC.

J is TRBJ1-3 and V is TRBV7-2; D unresolved. Trimming removed 1 base from V and 0 bases from J, with 4 bases in between. CDR1 and CDR2 (germline): SGHTA, FQGNSA. CDR3 length: 14 residues. This CDR3 is CASSLESSGNTIYF. The CDR3 DNA follows: TGTGCCAGCAGCTTAGAATCCTCTGGAAACACCATATATTTT.

The CDR3, as DNA: TGCAGTGCTATGGGACAGGACACTAACTATGGCTACACCTTC. Its translation: CSAMGQDTNYGYTF. The chain uses TRBV20-1 and TRBJ1-2; TRBD1 matches at 8 bases. The CDR3 totals 14 residues. The germline V gene has CDR1 DFQATT and CDR2 SNEGSKA (reference sequence). V lost 4 bases to trimming and J lost 0 bases; unmatched junction nucleotides: 4.

Note on this clonotype: A much larger clonotype is one base distant, so this may be a read error. The chain recombines TRBV27 with TRBJ2-1, with D perhaps matching TRBD2 (5 bases). The CDR3 loop spans 15 amino acids. Germline values: CDR1 MNHEY, CDR2 SMNVEV (reference sequence). CDR3 residues: CAGSIAGASYNEQFF. Here the CDR3 DNA reads TGTGCCGGCAGTATCGCGGGTGCATCCTACAATGAGCAGTTCTTC.

This clonotype was seen at least ten times. V and J are TRBV15 and TRBJ1-2; possible D gene TRBD1, 5 bases. The CDR3 runs to 14 residues. The V and J ends lost 0 bases and 7 bases respectively, with 12 bases between them. Germline V gene sequence: CDR1 LNHNV, CDR2 YYDKDF (reference sequence). CDR3 region: CATSRDESGAGYTF. The CDR3 nucleotides are TGTGCCACCAGCAGAGACGAATCCGGGGCTGGCTACACCTTC.

This clonotype was seen a handful of times. V usage is TRBV7-3 and J usage is TRBJ2-1, with D possibly being TRBD2 (5 bases). The CDR3 extends over 15 amino acids. CDR1 and CDR2 (germline): SGHTA, FQGTGA. Trimming took off 5 bases at V and 0 bases at J, with 11 bases between the two ends. Written as DNA, the CDR3 is TGTGCCAGCAGCAGCGTGGGGAGCTCCTACAATGAGCAGTTCTTC. Protein: CASSSVGSSYNEQFF.

The chain carries TRBV6-5 and TRBJ2-1, with TRBD2 matching 9 bases. The CDR3 spans 18 residues. V gave up 4 bases and J gave up 10 bases; unmatched junction bases: 20. The germline CDR1 and CDR2 sequences are MNHEY and SVGAGI. This CDR3 is CASSSLEASGEGLREQFF. CDR3 DNA sequence: TGTGCCAGCAGTTCCCTAGAAGCTAGCGGGGAAGGTCTAAGGGAGCAGTTCTTC.

There are a few counts of this clonotype. The chain uses TRBV12-3 or TRBV12-4 and TRBJ2-3; 10 bases map to TRBD2. With V trimmed by 6 bases and J by 2 bases, 11 bases remained unmatched. This CDR3 comprises 17 residues. The CDR3 protein is CASRSSGGAHYTDTQYF. CDR3 DNA: TGTGCCAGCAGATCTAGCGGGGGCGCACACTACACAGATACGCAGTATTTT.

The V and J genes are TRBV20-1 and TRBJ2-7; 9 nucleotides line up with TRBD2. Unmatched junction bases numbered 8, after V lost 5 bases and J lost 3 bases. The length of the CDR3 is 14 residues. Germline-derived CDR1 and CDR2 are DFQATT and SNEGSKA (reference sequence). Here the CDR3 reads CSAQLSGRFYEQYF. The CDR3 DNA reads TGCAGTGCTCAGCTCAGCGGGAGGTTCTACGAGCAGTACTTC.